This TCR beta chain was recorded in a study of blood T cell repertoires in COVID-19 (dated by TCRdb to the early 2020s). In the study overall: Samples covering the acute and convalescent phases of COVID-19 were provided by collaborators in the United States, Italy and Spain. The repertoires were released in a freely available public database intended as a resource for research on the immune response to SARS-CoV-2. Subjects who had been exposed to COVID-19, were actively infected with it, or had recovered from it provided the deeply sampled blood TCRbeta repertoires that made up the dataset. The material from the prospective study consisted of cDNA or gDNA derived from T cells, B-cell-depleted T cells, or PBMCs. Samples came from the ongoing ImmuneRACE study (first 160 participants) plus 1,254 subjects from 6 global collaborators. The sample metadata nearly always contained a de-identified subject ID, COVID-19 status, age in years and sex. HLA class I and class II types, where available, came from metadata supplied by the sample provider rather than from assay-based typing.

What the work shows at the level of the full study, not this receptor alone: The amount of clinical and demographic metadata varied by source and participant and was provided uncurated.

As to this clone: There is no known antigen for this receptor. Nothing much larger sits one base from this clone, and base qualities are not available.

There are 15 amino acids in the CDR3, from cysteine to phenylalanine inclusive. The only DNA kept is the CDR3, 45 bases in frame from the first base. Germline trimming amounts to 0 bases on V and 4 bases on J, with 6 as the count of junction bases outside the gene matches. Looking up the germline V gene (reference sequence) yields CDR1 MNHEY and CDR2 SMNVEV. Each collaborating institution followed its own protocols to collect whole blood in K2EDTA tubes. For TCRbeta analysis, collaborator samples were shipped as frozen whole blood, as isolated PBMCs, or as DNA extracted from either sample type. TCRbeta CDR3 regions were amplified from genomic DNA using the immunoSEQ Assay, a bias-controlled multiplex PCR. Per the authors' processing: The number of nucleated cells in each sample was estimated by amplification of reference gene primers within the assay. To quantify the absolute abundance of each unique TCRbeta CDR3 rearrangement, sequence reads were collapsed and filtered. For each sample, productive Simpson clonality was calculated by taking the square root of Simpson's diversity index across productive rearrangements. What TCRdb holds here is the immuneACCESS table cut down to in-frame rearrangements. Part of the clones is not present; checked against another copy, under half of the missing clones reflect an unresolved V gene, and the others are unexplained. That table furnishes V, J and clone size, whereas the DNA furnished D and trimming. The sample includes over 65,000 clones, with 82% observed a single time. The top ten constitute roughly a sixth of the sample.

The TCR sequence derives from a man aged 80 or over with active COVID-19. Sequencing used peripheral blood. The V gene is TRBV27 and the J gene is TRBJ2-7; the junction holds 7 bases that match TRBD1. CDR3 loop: CASSLSPRDRYEQYF. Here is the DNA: TGTGCCAGCAGTTTATCCCCTCGGGACAGATACGAGCAGTACTTC.